Below, 2 T cell receptor beta chains from the same sample are listed, as sequenced in a study of a mutant IDH1 vaccine in newly diagnosed glioma. The method was immunoSEQ multiplex PCR; TCRdb's version includes in-frame clones alone and lacks a portion of them. The sample carries tens of thousands of clones, 79% recorded once. Time point indicated: baseline, week 1 (first vaccination visit). Stated treatment: pre-vaccination baseline after standard-of-care therapy. The starting material was PBMCs, obtained from a glioma patient treated with radiotherapy, temozolomide or both. All receptors derive from a man aged 45 to 65 with glioma.

The chain links TRBV2 to TRBJ2-1, with D possibly being TRBD2 (6 bases). V lost 7 bases and J 4 bases, leaving 20 bases between the germline ends. Germline values: CDR1 SNHLY, CDR2 FYNNEI. The length of the CDR3 is 16 residues. The CDR3 spells CASKLIAAGSYNEQFF. CDR3 DNA sequence: TGTGCCAGCAAATTGATCGCGGCGGGAAGTTACAATGAGCAGTTCTTC.

The rearrangement uses TRBV18 and TRBJ1-1; D gene ambiguous. Trimming took off 4 bases at V and 3 bases at J, with 9 bases between the two ends. Germline assignment: CDR1 KGHSH and CDR2 LQKENI. This CDR3 has 13 residues. The CDR3 nucleotides are TGTGCCAGCTCACGCAGCGGGGACACTGAAGCTTTCTTT. Amino acid sequence: CASSRSGDTEAFF.